One sample yielded the 16 T cell receptor beta chains listed below, sequenced in a study of OX40 agonist ivuxolimab in advanced cancers. TCRdb keeps only in-frame clones here, not all; method: immunoSEQ multiplex PCR. The sample carries 55,000 to 75,000 clones, 75% to 85% recorded once. Sequencing used CD4+ or CD8+ T cells sorted from blood, obtained in a trial of the OX40 agonist ivuxolimab. The receptors shown here come from an adult with an advanced solid tumor such as melanoma, head and neck, liver or kidney cancer.

CDR3 bases: TGTGCCAGCAGTGATTCCCAGGGGGGGCAAGAGACCCAGTACTTC. Residues: CASSDSQGGQETQYF. V gene TRBV2 combines with J gene TRBJ2-5, with D tentatively TRBD1 or TRBD2 (7 bases each). Germline values: CDR1 SNHLY, CDR2 FYNNEI. CDR3 length: 15 residues. V was trimmed by 3 bases and J by 2 bases, leaving 13 bases between them.

DNA of the CDR3: TGCGCCAGCAGCCAAGAAAGGGCTTACTTAGGCGAGCAGTACTTC. Translated: CASSQERAYLGEQYF. The rearrangement joins TRBV4-1 to TRBJ2-7, with D unresolved. Trimming took 0 bases from V and 6 from J, leaving 15 bases between them. This CDR3 has 15 amino acids. CDR1 is MGHRA and CDR2 is YSYEKL in the germline V gene.

On this clone: At the DNA level, this CDR3 is encoded by other sequences in the same sample as well. The J gene is TRBJ1-5, the V gene TRBV4-1; 7 nucleotides match TRBD1. Germline CDR1 and CDR2: MGHRA and YSYEKL. J lost 4 bases, V lost 0 bases, and 3 bases had no gene match. CDR3 length: 15 residues. The CDR3 here is CASSQEAGGNQPQHF. The CDR3 coding sequence is TGCGCCAGCAGCCAAGAGGCAGGGGGGAATCAGCCCCAGCATTTT.

The CDR3 coding sequence is TGCGCCAGCAAGTCGGGACTAGCAACGGGTACGCAGTATTTT. As protein: CASKSGLATGTQYF. The chain is built from TRBV10-1 and TRBJ2-3; TRBD2 aligns across 9 bases. CDR1 is WNHNN, CDR2 SYGVQD, per germline (reference sequence). V lost 7 bases and J lost 8; bases outside the gene matches: 10. The CDR3 sequence is 14 residues long.

This sequence joins TRBV28 and TRBJ1-2; the match to TRBD1 covers 7 bases. V shed 6 bases and J 2 bases; nucleotides not matched to a gene: 3. The germline CDR1 and CDR2 sequences are MDHEN and SYDVKM. CDR3 length: 13 amino acids. Written as DNA, the CDR3 is TGTGCCAGCAGCAGGACAGGAAACTATGGCTACACCTTC. This gives the protein CASSRTGNYGYTF.

This clone was detected only once. The rearrangement links TRBV2 to TRBJ2-5, with D possibly TRBD2 on 7 matching bases. The CDR3 totals 13 residues. The V gene's germline CDR1 is SNHLY and CDR2 FYNNEI. The V end was cut by 4 bases, the J end by 5 bases, with 11 bases between. Written as DNA, the CDR3 is TGTGCCAGCAGTGTCGGGGGGCGGGAGACCCAGTACTTC. Its translation is CASSVGGRETQYF.

V gene TRBV18 combines with J gene TRBJ2-3, with 12 nucleotides matching TRBD2. Per germline, CDR1 KGHSH and CDR2 LQKENI. This CDR3 is built from 17 residues. Germline trimming cut 1 base from V and 0 bases from J; bases unmatched to any gene: 2. CDR3 sequence reads: CASSPLGTSGSTDTQYF. The CDR3 DNA follows: TGTGCCAGCTCACCACTCGGGACTAGCGGGAGCACAGATACGCAGTATTTT.

This clone has just one count. The rearrangement uses TRBV27 and TRBJ1-6; no clear D. Trimming pared 2 bases from V and 5 bases from J, leaving 4 bases between. The germline V gene has CDR1 MNHEY and CDR2 SMNVEV (reference sequence). This CDR3 has 13 residues. CDR3 in amino acids: CASSLTNNSPLHF. The CDR3 DNA is TGTGCCAGCAGTTTAACCAATAATTCACCCCTCCACTTT.

This chain connects TRBV28 to TRBJ1-5, with 9 bases that match TRBD1. Germline V CDR1 and CDR2: MDHEN, SYDVKM. Losses at the gene ends were 6 bases for V and 7 bases for J; bases not matched to a gene: 10. CDR3 length: 15 residues. The CDR3 region has the DNA TGTGCCAGCAGCCCCACCGGGACAGGGCACCAGCCCCAGCATTTT. Encoded protein: CASSPTGTGHQPQHF.

This clone was observed a handful of times. This chain uses TRBV6-5 with TRBJ2-7; TRBD1 agrees at 8 bases. This CDR3 is 14 amino acids long. CDR1 and CDR2 from the germline V gene are MNHEY and SVGAGI. The junction had 9 bases not matched to a gene; V was cut back by 6 bases and J by 5 bases. The chain's CDR3 is CASSQGAGIDEQYV. The CDR3 DNA reads as TGTGCCAGCAGCCAGGGGGCAGGGATAGACGAGCAGTACGTC.

V and J are TRBV6-5 and TRBJ1-1; no clear D gene. The CDR3 consists of 14 residues. Germline V gene sequence: CDR1 MNHEY, CDR2 SVGAGI. V was shortened by 2 bases and J by 1 base, with 8 bases between the two germline ends. CDR3 protein: CASSYGSGNTEAFF. CDR3 bases: TGTGCCAGCAGTTACGGTTCAGGGAACACTGAAGCTTTCTTT.

The chain recombines TRBV2 with TRBJ2-3; no clear D. This CDR3 is 14 amino acids long. Germline CDR1 is SNHLY and CDR2 is FYNNEI. V gave up 2 bases and J gave up 1 base, with 7 bases separating them. In DNA form, the CDR3 reads TGTGCCAGCAGTGAATATCACGGCACAGATACGCAGTATTTT. Its translation is CASSEYHGTDTQYF.

The gene calls are TRBV4-2 and TRBJ2-2; 11 bases match TRBD2. V shed 6 bases and J 1 base; nucleotides not matched to a gene: 7. Germline V gene lookup returns CDR1 LGHNA and CDR2 YNFKEQ. The CDR3 is made up of 17 amino acids. CDR3 in DNA: TGTGCCAGCAGTAGATACCTAGCGGGAGGGAACACCGGGGAGCTGTTTTTT. It specifies CASSRYLAGGNTGELFF.

This chain connects TRBV28 to TRBJ2-4, with D hard to call. This CDR3 contains 13 residues. The V and J ends lost 2 bases and 3 bases respectively, with 5 bases between them. The germline gives CDR1 MDHEN, CDR2 SYDVKM. The CDR3 region has the DNA TGTGCCAGCAGTTTAACGGTCAAAAACATTCAGTACTTC. Amino acid sequence: CASSLTVKNIQYF.

This clone was picked up a small number of times. The rearrangement uses TRBV4-2 and TRBJ2-5, with 10 bases matching TRBD1. The J segment lost 2 bases and the V segment lost 3 bases, leaving 6 bases of the junction unmatched. Germline lookup yields CDR1 LGHNA and CDR2 YNFKEQ. CDR3 length: 16 amino acids. CDR3 nucleotide sequence: TGTGCCAGCAGCCAGGGACAGGGGTTTAGACAAGAGACCCAGTACTTC. It yields the protein CASSQGQGFRQETQYF.

The chain has TRBV7-8 and TRBJ1-5, with a possible D match to TRBD1 (6 bases). CDR3 length equals 15 residues. The ends were cut back, 1 base at V and 5 bases at J, with 12 bases in the middle. Germline V gene data show CDR1 as SGHVS and CDR2 as FQNEAQ. The CDR3 region has the DNA TGTGCCAGCAGCTTAGAACAGGGACGTGATCAGCCCCAGCATTTT. Amino acids: CASSLEQGRDQPQHF.